One and the same sample provided the 27 T cell receptor beta chains below, sequenced in a study of T cell clonotyping in hematopoietic cell transplantation (dated by TCRdb to the early 2020s). The label giving this sample's time point can be read as: recipient sample taken at acute GVHD onset. Receptor libraries were prepared by the immunoSEQ multiplex PCR assay. The table was pulled from immuneACCESS by TCRdb, which kept in-frame rearrangements only. Such tables lose some clones; where checked, under half of the loss comes from unresolved V genes, and the rest has no known cause. This sample holds fewer than 10,000 clones; roughly nine tenths were observed only once. 4.2% of the sample is held by the ten biggest clonotypes. Material: peripheral blood mononuclear cells, obtained at the time of graft-versus-host disease after allogeneic stem cell transplant. All receptors derive from a male patient aged 55 to 70 who had an allogeneic stem cell transplant from a related donor, so the T cells may come from the graft donor. Some clones in this sample may be carry-over from other donors' samples.

V usage is TRBV10-3 and J usage is TRBJ1-2, with 8 bases aligning to TRBD1. Trimming took 6 bases from V and 8 from J; bases not matched to a gene: 14. This CDR3 has 15 residues. CDR1 is ENHRY and CDR2 is SYGVKD in the germline V gene. CDR3 coding DNA: TGTGCCATCAGACCCGGGACAGGAAGACCAGGGGGCTACACCTTC. This sequence encodes CAIRPGTGRPGGYTF.

This clone has a single count. The J gene is TRBJ1-6, the V gene TRBV19; TRBD1 might be the D (5 bases). Germline V gene data show CDR1 as LNHDA and CDR2 as SQIVND (reference sequence). V was pared by 5 bases and J by 11 bases, with 19 bases between. There are 15 residues in the CDR3. CDR3 loop: CASSAQAEGLTPLHF. The CDR3 bases are TGTGCCAGTAGTGCCCAGGCTGAGGGGCTTACACCCCTCCACTTT.

The table lists this clone with a few counts. The chain recombines TRBV6-1 with TRBJ1-1; D possibly corresponds to TRBD1 (5 bases). Looked up from germline, CDR1 is MNHNS and CDR2 is SASEGT. CDR3 length: 15 amino acids. Trimming left V 0 bases short and J 6 bases short, with 14 bases between. The CDR3 loop reads CASSEAAGLNAEAFF. The CDR3 region has the DNA TGTGCCAGCAGTGAAGCGGCAGGGCTCAACGCTGAAGCTTTCTTT.

This chain uses TRBV7-9 with TRBJ1-2; D is uncertain. Germline V gene lookup returns CDR1 SEHNR and CDR2 FQNEAQ (reference sequence). The CDR3 is made up of 16 amino acids. V lost 4 bases and J lost 0, with 15 bases in between. The CDR3 loop is CASSSQMKEANYGYTF. CDR3 nucleotides: TGTGCCAGCAGCTCGCAAATGAAAGAAGCTAACTATGGCTACACCTTC.

This clone appeared a few times. The chain is built from TRBV14 and TRBJ1-5, with a weak D call TRBD1 (5 bases). The length of the CDR3 is 14 residues. The V and J ends lost 5 bases and 0 bases respectively, with 8 bases between them. CDR1 is SGHDN, CDR2 FVKESK, per germline. The CDR3 DNA is TGTGCCAGCAGCACACAGGATAGCAATCAGCCCCAGCATTTT. Amino acid sequence: CASSTQDSNQPQHF.

V gene TRBV11-3 combines with J gene TRBJ2-5; D gene uncertain. This CDR3 spans 13 amino acids. Trimming cost V 2 bases and J 7 bases, with 11 bases left between them. The germline gives CDR1 SGHNT, CDR2 YENEEA. CDR3 DNA: TGTGCCAGCAGCTTAAGGCAGTCCGGGACCCAGTACTTC. It translates to CASSLRQSGTQYF.

This clone was counted between two and nine times. The chain is built from TRBV9 and TRBJ2-2, with D possibly matching TRBD1 (6 bases). Trimming cost V 1 base and J 6 bases, with 13 bases left between them. CDR3 length: 15 residues. Germline assignment: CDR1 SGDLS and CDR2 YYNGEE. CDR3 coding DNA: TGTGCCAGCAGCGTATCACAGGGCGCCCCCGGGGAGCTGTTTTTT. Amino acid sequence: CASSVSQGAPGELFF.

This chain connects TRBV29-1 to TRBJ1-2, with D maybe TRBD1 (5 bases). Trimming stripped 2 bases from V and 7 bases from J, with 14 bases between. The length of the CDR3 is 13 residues. The germline V gene encodes CDR1 SQVTM and CDR2 ANQGSEA. The CDR3 loop is CSVEPGNRGGYTF. CDR3 in DNA: TGCAGCGTTGAACCAGGCAATAGGGGTGGCTACACCTTC.

J is TRBJ2-1 and V is TRBV4-2, with a weak D call TRBD2 (5 bases). The germline gives CDR1 LGHNA, CDR2 YNFKEQ. The CDR3 runs to 13 residues. Trimming stripped 4 bases from V and 7 bases from J, with 11 bases between. The CDR3 loop reads CASSPRAGNEQFF. CDR3 bases: TGTGCCAGCAGCCCGAGGGCCGGGAATGAGCAGTTCTTC.

This chain joins TRBV4-1 and TRBJ2-3, with TRBD1 as a possible D gene (6 bases). CDR3 size: 18 residues. V was clipped by 4 bases and J by 0 bases, with 20 bases between them. Per the germline V gene, CDR1 is MGHRA and CDR2 is YSYEKL. In DNA, the CDR3 is TGCGCCAGCAGCCGCCTAATAGGACAGACCCTTAGCACAGATACGCAGTATTTT. Translation gives CASSRLIGQTLSTDTQYF.

This clone was observed a handful of times. The chain links TRBV19 to TRBJ2-7; D gene ambiguous. Germline assignment: CDR1 LNHDA and CDR2 SQIVND (reference sequence). The CDR3 extends over 15 amino acids. Deletions cut 1 base from V and 4 bases from J, with 14 bases between. The CDR3 nucleotides are TGTGCCAGTAGTATAGCAGCTGGACGGGTTTACGAGCAGTACTTC. Its protein product is CASSIAAGRVYEQYF.

This chain links TRBV11-3 with TRBJ2-7; 7 positions match TRBD1. Germline values: CDR1 SGHNT, CDR2 YENEEA. There are 14 residues in the CDR3. The ends lost 5 bases at V and 2 bases at J; junction bases unmatched: 6. This chain's CDR3 is CASSARQGTYEQYF. The CDR3 DNA sequence: TGTGCCAGCAGCGCCCGACAGGGCACCTACGAGCAGTACTTC. Supplemented by reference TRBV11-3 and TRBJ2-7, the full variable domain reads EAGVVQSPRYKIIEKKQPVAFWCNPISGHNTLYWYLQNLGQGPELLIRYENEEAVDDSQLPKDRFSAERLKGVDSTLKIQPAELGDSAVYLCASSARQGTYEQYFGPGTRLTVT.

The chain couples TRBV27 to TRBJ1-5, with 7 bases lining up with TRBD1. V shed 5 bases and J 6 bases; nucleotides not matched to a gene: 4. Germline V CDR1 and CDR2: MNHEY, SMNVEV (reference sequence). The CDR3 extends over 13 amino acids. CDR3 nucleotides: TGTGCCAGCAGTCAAGACAGGGCTCAGCCCCAGCATTTT. Translating it yields CASSQDRAQPQHF.

This chain uses TRBV10-2 with TRBJ1-2, with D possibly matching TRBD1 (5 bases). V was pared by 3 bases and J by 7 bases, with 12 bases between. Germline CDR1 reads WSHSY; CDR2 reads SAAADI. The CDR3 extends over 13 amino acids. CDR3 in DNA: TGCGCCAGCAGTGAAGGGGAAGAGGTTGGCTACACCTTC. It specifies CASSEGEEVGYTF.

As DNA, the CDR3 is TGCGCCAGCAGCTTGGTTGTTGGTGAGGACACTGAAGCTTTCTTT. Amino acid sequence: CASSLVVGEDTEAFF. This chain uses TRBV5-1 with TRBJ1-1, with D uncertain. V was clipped by 0 bases and J by 3 bases, with 12 bases between them. The germline CDR1 and CDR2 sequences are SGHRS and YFSETQ. The CDR3 runs to 15 residues.

This clone appeared a single time. The chain is built from TRBV2 and TRBJ2-5; the D gene could be TRBD1 or TRBD2 (5 bases each). This CDR3 has 13 amino acids. V was clipped by 6 bases and J by 5 bases, with 13 bases between them. Germline V lookup: CDR1 SNHLY, CDR2 FYNNEI. As DNA, the CDR3 is TGTGCCAGCAGGCTTATGGGGGTGGAGACCCAGTACTTC. Translation gives CASRLMGVETQYF.

The rearrangement links TRBV14 to TRBJ2-7; D may correspond to TRBD1 or TRBD2 (6 bases each). CDR1 and CDR2 from the germline V gene are SGHDN and FVKESK. Trimming left V 1 base short and J 0 bases short, with 10 bases between. The CDR3 length is 15 residues. The CDR3 region is CASSQAGGLSYEQYF. DNA of the CDR3: TGTGCCAGCAGCCAAGCCGGGGGCCTCTCCTACGAGCAGTACTTC.

This clone was seen only once. The V gene is TRBV4-1, the J gene TRBJ2-5; TRBD1 matches at 7 bases. V lost 5 bases and J lost 4; bases outside the gene matches: 19. This CDR3 comprises 18 residues. Germline CDR1 MGHRA, CDR2 YSYEKL. The CDR3 here is CASSITYSRDSPLETQYF. CDR3 sequence (DNA): TGCGCCAGCAGCATAACCTATTCCCGGGACAGTCCGCTAGAGACCCAGTACTTC.

The gene calls are TRBV6-5 and TRBJ2-3; D assignment may be TRBD1 or TRBD2 (5 bases each). Trimming took 0 bases from V and 6 from J, leaving 13 bases between them. The CDR3 covers 15 residues. CDR1 is MNHEY, CDR2 SVGAGI, per germline. CDR3 in DNA: TGTGCCAGCAGTTACTCGCCTACTTGGGGGGATACGCAGTATTTT. Translation gives CASSYSPTWGDTQYF.

The chain links TRBV4-3 to TRBJ2-1, with 8 bases fitting TRBD2. Germline CDR1 LGHNA, CDR2 YSLEER. After removal of 1 base from V and 9 bases from J, the junction contained 14 bases not matched to a gene. This CDR3 is 17 amino acids long. The CDR3 region is CASSQVWATGGAREQFF. For the CDR3, the DNA is TGCGCCAGCAGCCAAGTTTGGGCGACGGGGGGGGCCCGTGAGCAGTTCTTC.

This chain links TRBV2 with TRBJ2-7, with a tentative D call TRBD2 (5 bases). V was clipped by 9 bases and J by 3 bases, with 12 bases between them. Germline values: CDR1 SNHLY, CDR2 FYNNEI. CDR3 length: 12 amino acids. CDR3 amino acids: CASGRGNYEQYF. The CDR3 nucleotides read TGTGCCAGTGGCAGAGGGAACTACGAGCAGTACTTC.

The chain uses TRBV4-1 and TRBJ2-5; 8 bases fit TRBD1. Germline trimming cut 5 bases from V and 5 bases from J; bases unmatched to any gene: 7. CDR1 is MGHRA and CDR2 is YSYEKL in the germline V gene. This CDR3 spans 14 amino acids. CDR3 nucleotide sequence: TGCGCCAGCAGCTTCGCAGGGGGCCAGGAGACCCAGTACTTC. Translated, it gives CASSFAGGQETQYF.

In this sample, this clone turned up once. This chain links TRBV28 with TRBJ2-7, with 7 nucleotides matching TRBD1. Per germline, CDR1 MDHEN and CDR2 SYDVKM. This CDR3 region has 14 residues. Unmatched junction bases numbered 6, after V lost 4 bases and J lost 3 bases. CDR3 region: CASSSRQGLYEQYF. DNA for the CDR3: TGTGCCAGCAGTTCCCGACAGGGTCTCTACGAGCAGTACTTC.

This clone was detected only a few times. The rearrangement joins TRBV2 to TRBJ2-7; D might be TRBD1 (6 bases). The CDR3 spans 13 residues. Trimming pared 7 bases from V and 0 bases from J, leaving 10 bases between. Germline CDR1 is SNHLY and CDR2 is FYNNEI. The DNA of the CDR3 is TGTGCCAGCATGGGACACCACTCCTACGAGCAGTACTTC. Its translation is CASMGHHSYEQYF.

This clone was seen once. V gene TRBV28 combines with J gene TRBJ2-1; possible D gene TRBD2, 6 bases. CDR3 length: 11 residues. With 11 bases removed from V and 6 bases from J, the gap between germline ends came to 11 bases. The V gene's germline CDR1 is MDHEN and CDR2 SYDVKM. This CDR3 is CAGYGSNEQFF. The CDR3 coding sequence is TGTGCCGGATACGGGAGCAATGAGCAGTTCTTC.

V usage is TRBV5-1 and J usage is TRBJ1-6; D is uncertain. CDR3 size: 16 residues. Per the germline V gene, CDR1 is SGHRS and CDR2 is YFSETQ. Trimming took 2 bases from V and 8 from J, leaving 17 bases between them. For the CDR3, the DNA is TGCGCCAGCAGCTTAGGAGTTTCCAGGAGGGATTCACCCCTCCACTTT. Protein: CASSLGVSRRDSPLHF.

The chain recombines TRBV10-3 with TRBJ2-2; 9 nucleotides line up with TRBD1. The CDR3 totals 15 residues. CDR1 and CDR2 (germline): ENHRY, SYGVKD. Trimming took 10 bases from V and 4 from J; bases not matched to a gene: 10. CDR3 sequence reads: CANGEQGASTGELFF. The CDR3 nucleotides are TGTGCCAACGGGGAACAGGGGGCGAGCACCGGGGAGCTGTTTTTT.